Listed below are T cell receptor beta chains from one sample, sequenced in a study of blood T cell repertoires in COVID-19. The method was immunoSEQ multiplex PCR; TCRdb's version includes in-frame clones alone and lacks a portion of them. Of 65,000 to 100,000 clones in the sample, roughly 80% are singletons; the top ten hold 15% to 17%. The source material was peripheral blood. The receptors originated from a woman over 75 with acute or convalescent COVID-19. The CDR3 runs from the conserved cysteine through the conserved F or W. D genes are given only for firm matches. For some rows the clone size is stated as once, few or many, or as a class when expanded; others skip it.

CDR3aa,CDR3nt,v_gene,j_gene,d_gene,abundance
CASSLGGGGNTIYF,TGTGCCAGCAGTTTAGGGGGCGGCGGAAACACCATATATTTT,TRBV27,TRBJ1-3,-,-
CASSVAVGGTQETQYF,TGTGCCAGCAGCGTAGCAGTAGGGGGCACACAAGAGACCCAGTACTTC,TRBV9,TRBJ2-5,TRBD1,-
CASSSGTPSYEQYF,TGTGCCAGCAGTTCCGGGACACCCTCCTACGAGCAGTACTTC,TRBV7-2,TRBJ2-7,-,-
CAWRGGLNTEAFF,TGTGCCTGGAGGGGGGGTCTGAACACTGAAGCTTTCTTT,TRBV30,TRBJ1-1,-,-
CASSHPETRDTGELFF,TGTGCCAGCAGCCACCCCGAGACTAGGGACACCGGGGAGCTGTTTTTT,TRBV3-1/TRBV3-2,TRBJ2-2,-,few
CASSPQSDTQYF,TGTGCCAGCTCACCTCAGTCAGATACGCAGTATTTT,TRBV18,TRBJ2-3,-,-
CACYGGGPSGANVLTF,TGTGCCTGTTACGGGGGGGGGCCCTCTGGGGCCAACGTCCTGACTTTC,TRBV30,TRBJ2-6,TRBD2,-
CASSLRIAGGPNLYNEQFF,TGTGCCAGCAGCCTGCGGATAGCGGGGGGGCCTAACCTCTACAATGAGCAGTTCTTC,TRBV7-6,TRBJ2-1,TRBD2,-
CAWSPTGRGFHEKLFF,TGTGCCTGGAGTCCCACAGGGCGCGGGTTTCATGAAAAACTGTTTTTT,TRBV30,TRBJ1-4,-,-
CASSYGGQGLGYGYTF,TGTGCCAGCAGTTACGGAGGACAGGGGCTCGGCTATGGCTACACCTTC,TRBV6-2/TRBV6-3,TRBJ1-2,TRBD1,-
CASSPGTGDNEKLFF,TGTGCCAGCAGCCCCGGGACAGGGGATAATGAAAAACTGTTTTTT,TRBV2,TRBJ1-4,TRBD1,few
CASSLVGLRGSSTDTQYF,TGTGCCAGCAGCTTGGTAGGGTTACGGGGGTCAAGCACAGATACGCAGTATTTT,TRBV5-6,TRBJ2-3,-,-
CASSFIGTLSNTGELFF,TGCGCCAGCAGCTTTATAGGGACACTATCGAACACCGGGGAGCTGTTTTTT,TRBV5-1,TRBJ2-2,-,-
CASSLTGPNYEQYF,TGTGCCAGCAGCTTGACAGGGCCTAACTACGAGCAGTACTTC,TRBV13,TRBJ2-7,TRBD1,-
CASSLGQGAVPIYNEQFF,TGTGCCAGCAGCTTAGGACAGGGGGCCGTTCCTATCTACAATGAGCAGTTCTTC,TRBV7-9,TRBJ2-1,TRBD1,-
CASSSSNEQFF,TGTGCCAGCAGCTCGTCTAATGAGCAGTTCTTC,TRBV13,TRBJ2-1,-,-
CASSPRTGWDTEAFF,TGTGCCAGCTCACCTCGGACAGGGTGGGACACTGAAGCTTTCTTT,TRBV18,TRBJ1-1,TRBD1,-
CASSPPGLAINEQFF,TGTGCCAGCAGCCCTCCGGGACTAGCCATCAATGAGCAGTTCTTC,TRBV3-1/TRBV3-2,TRBJ2-1,TRBD2,-
CASSQRGASNTGELFF,TGTGCCAGCAGTCAGCGGGGGGCTTCGAACACCGGGGAGCTGTTTTTT,TRBV3-1/TRBV3-2,TRBJ2-2,TRBD2,-
CAISEWAGNYGYTF,TGTGCCATCAGTGAGTGGGCAGGGAACTATGGCTACACCTTC,TRBV10-3,TRBJ1-2,-,-
CASRGTGSSYEQYF,TGTGCCAGTAGAGGGACAGGGAGCTCCTACGAGCAGTACTTC,TRBV19,TRBJ2-7,TRBD1,-
CSVRRSAGATDTQYF,TGCAGCGTTAGGAGGAGCGCAGGAGCCACAGATACGCAGTATTTT,TRBV29-1,TRBJ2-3,-,few
CASSQDRGYTF,TGTGCCAGCAGCCAAGACAGGGGATACACCTTC,TRBV3-1/TRBV3-2,TRBJ1-2,-,-